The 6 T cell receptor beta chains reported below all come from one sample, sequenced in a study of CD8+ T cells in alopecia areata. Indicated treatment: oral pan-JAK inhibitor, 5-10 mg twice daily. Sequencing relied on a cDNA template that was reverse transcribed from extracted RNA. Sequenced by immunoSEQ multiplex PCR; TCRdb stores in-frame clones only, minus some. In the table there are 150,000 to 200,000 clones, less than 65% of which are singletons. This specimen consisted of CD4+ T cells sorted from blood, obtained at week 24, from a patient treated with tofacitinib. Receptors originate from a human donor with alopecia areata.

CDR3 DNA: TGCAGCGTTGAAGTGGATCGAGGGAAAGGCTACACCTTC. It translates to CSVEVDRGKGYTF. The chain carries TRBV29-1 and TRBJ1-2; D unresolved. Trimming stripped 1 base from V and 8 bases from J, with 14 bases between. The CDR3 loop spans 13 amino acids. Germline V gene data show CDR1 as SQVTM and CDR2 as ANQGSEA.

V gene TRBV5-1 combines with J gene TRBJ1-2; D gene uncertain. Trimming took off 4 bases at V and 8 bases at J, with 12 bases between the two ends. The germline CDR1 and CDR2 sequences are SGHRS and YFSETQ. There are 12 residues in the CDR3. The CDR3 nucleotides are TGCGCCAGCAGCGTCGGGGAGGAAGGCTACACCTTC. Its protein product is CASSVGEEGYTF.

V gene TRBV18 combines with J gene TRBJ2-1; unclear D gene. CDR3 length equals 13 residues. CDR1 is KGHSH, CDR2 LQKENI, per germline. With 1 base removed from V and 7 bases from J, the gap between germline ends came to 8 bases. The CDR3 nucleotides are TGTGCCAGCTCACCACTCAAAGGGAATGAGCAGTTCTTC. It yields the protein CASSPLKGNEQFF.

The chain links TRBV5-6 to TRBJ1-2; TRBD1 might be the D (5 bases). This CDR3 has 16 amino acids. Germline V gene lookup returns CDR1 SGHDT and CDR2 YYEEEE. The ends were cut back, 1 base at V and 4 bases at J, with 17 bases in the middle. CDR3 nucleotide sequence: TGTGCCAGCAGCTTGAAACAGATGGGGACCGTCTATGGCTACACCTTC. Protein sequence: CASSLKQMGTVYGYTF.

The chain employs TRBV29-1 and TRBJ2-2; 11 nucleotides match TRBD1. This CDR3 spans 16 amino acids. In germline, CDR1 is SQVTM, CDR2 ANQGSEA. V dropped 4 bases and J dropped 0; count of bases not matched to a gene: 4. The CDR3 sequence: CSVGDRGSPNTGELFF. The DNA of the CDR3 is TGCAGCGTTGGGGACAGGGGGTCGCCGAACACCGGGGAGCTGTTTTTT.

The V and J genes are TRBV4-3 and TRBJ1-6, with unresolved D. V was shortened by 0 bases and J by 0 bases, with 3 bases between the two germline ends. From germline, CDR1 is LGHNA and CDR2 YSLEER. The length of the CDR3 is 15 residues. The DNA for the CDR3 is TGCGCCAGCAGCCAAGAGTTCTCCTATAATTCACCCCTCCACTTT. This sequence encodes CASSQEFSYNSPLHF.